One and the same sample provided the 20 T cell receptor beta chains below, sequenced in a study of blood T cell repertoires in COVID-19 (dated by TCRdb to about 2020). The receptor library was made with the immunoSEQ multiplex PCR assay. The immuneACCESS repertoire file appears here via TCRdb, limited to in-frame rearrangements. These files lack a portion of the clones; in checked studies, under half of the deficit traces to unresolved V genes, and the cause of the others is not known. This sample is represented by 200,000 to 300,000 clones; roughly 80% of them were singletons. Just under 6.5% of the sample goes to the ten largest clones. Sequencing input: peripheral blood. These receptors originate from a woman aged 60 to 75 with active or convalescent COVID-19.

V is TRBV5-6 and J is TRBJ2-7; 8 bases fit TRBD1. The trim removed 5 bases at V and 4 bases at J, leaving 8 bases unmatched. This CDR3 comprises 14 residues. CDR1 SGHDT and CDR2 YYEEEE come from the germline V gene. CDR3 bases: TGTGCCAGCAGGCGGACAGGGACATCGTACGAGCAGTACTTC. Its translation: CASRRTGTSYEQYF.

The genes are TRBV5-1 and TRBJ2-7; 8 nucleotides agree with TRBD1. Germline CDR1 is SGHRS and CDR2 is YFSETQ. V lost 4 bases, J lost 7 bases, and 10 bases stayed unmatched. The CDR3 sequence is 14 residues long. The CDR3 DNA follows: TGCGCCAGCAGCCTGGACAGGGTTATGGGGGAGCAGTACTTC. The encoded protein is CASSLDRVMGEQYF. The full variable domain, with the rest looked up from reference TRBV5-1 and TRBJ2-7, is KAGVTQTPRYLIKTRGQQVTLSCSPISGHRSVSWYQQTPGQGLQFLFEYFSETQRNKGNFPGRFSGRQFSNSRSEMNVSTLELGDSALYLCASSLDRVMGEQYFGPGTRLTVT.

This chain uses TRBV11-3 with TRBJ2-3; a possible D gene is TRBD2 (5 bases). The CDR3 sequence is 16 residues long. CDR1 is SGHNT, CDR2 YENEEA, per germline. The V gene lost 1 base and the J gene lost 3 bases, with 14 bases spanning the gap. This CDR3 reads CASSLGGSLGTDTQYF. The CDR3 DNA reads TGTGCCAGCAGCTTAGGAGGGAGCCTAGGGACAGATACGCAGTATTTT.

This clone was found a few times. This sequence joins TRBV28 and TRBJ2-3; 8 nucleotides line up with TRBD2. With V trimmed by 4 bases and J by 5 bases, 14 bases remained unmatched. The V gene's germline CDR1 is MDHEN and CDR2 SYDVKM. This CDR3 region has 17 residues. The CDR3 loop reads CASSSITLAGFVDTQYF. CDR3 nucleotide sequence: TGTGCCAGCAGTTCCATTACCTTAGCGGGGTTTGTAGATACGCAGTATTTT.

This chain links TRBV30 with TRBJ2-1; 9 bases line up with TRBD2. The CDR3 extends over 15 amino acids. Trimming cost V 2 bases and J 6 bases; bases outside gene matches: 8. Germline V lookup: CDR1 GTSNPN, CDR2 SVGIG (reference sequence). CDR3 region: CAWSWGLARTNEQFF. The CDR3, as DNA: TGTGCCTGGAGTTGGGGACTAGCACGTACCAATGAGCAGTTCTTC. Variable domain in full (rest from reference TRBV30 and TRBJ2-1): SQTIHQWPATLVQPVGSPLSLECTVEGTSNPNLYWYRQAAGRGLQLLFYSVGIGQISSEVPQNLSASRPQDRQFILSSKKLLLSDSGFYLCAWSWGLARTNEQFFGPGTRLTVL.

CDR3 region: CASSPRTSLASEQYV. For the CDR3, the DNA is TGTGCCAGCAGCCCCCGGACTAGTCTAGCCTCCGAGCAGTACGTC. The J gene is TRBJ2-7, the V gene TRBV5-5, with 7 bases matching TRBD2. J lost 6 bases, V lost 4 bases, and 13 bases had no gene match. Per germline, CDR1 SGHKS and CDR2 YYEKEE (reference sequence). CDR3 size: 15 residues.

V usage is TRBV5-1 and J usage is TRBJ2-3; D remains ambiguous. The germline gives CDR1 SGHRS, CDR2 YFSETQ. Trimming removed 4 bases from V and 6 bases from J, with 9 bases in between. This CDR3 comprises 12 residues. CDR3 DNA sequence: TGCGCCAGCAGCGACACCACGGATACGCAGTATTTT. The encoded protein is CASSDTTDTQYF. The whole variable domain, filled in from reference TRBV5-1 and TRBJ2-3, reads KAGVTQTPRYLIKTRGQQVTLSCSPISGHRSVSWYQQTPGQGLQFLFEYFSETQRNKGNFPGRFSGRQFSNSRSEMNVSTLELGDSALYLCASSDTTDTQYFGPGTRLTVL.

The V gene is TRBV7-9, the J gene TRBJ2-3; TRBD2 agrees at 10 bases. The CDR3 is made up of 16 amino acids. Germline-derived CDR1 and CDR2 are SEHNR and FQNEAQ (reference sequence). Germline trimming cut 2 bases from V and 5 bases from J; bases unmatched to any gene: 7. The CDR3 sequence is CASSLKAGGPKDTQYF. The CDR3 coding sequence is TGTGCCAGCAGCTTAAAAGCGGGAGGGCCCAAAGATACGCAGTATTTT.

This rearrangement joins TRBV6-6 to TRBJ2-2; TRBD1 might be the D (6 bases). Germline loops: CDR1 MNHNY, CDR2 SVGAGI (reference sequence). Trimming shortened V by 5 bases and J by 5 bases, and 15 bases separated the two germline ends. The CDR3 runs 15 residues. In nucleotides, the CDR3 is TGTGCCAGCAGTCAGGGGACATTCAGAACCGGGGAGCTGTTTTTT. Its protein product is CASSQGTFRTGELFF.

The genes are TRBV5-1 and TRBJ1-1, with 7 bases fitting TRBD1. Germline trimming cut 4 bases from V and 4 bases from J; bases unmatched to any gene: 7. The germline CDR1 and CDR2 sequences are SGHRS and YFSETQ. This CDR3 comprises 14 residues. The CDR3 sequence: CASSTRQGTTEAFF. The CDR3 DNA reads TGCGCCAGCAGCACGCGACAGGGAACCACTGAAGCTTTCTTT. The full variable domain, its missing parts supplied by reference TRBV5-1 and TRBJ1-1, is KAGVTQTPRYLIKTRGQQVTLSCSPISGHRSVSWYQQTPGQGLQFLFEYFSETQRNKGNFPGRFSGRQFSNSRSEMNVSTLELGDSALYLCASSTRQGTTEAFFGQGTRLTVV.

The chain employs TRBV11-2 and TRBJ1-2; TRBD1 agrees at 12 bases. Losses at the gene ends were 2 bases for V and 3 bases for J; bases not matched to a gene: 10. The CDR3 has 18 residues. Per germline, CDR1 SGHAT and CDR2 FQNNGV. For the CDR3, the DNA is TGTGCCAGCAGCTTACAACCCGGGACAGGGGGCCGGTACTATGGCTACACCTTC. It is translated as CASSLQPGTGGRYYGYTF.

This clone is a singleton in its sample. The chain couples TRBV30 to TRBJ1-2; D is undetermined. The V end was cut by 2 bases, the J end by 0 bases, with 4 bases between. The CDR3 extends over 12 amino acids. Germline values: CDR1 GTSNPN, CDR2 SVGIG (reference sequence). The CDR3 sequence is CAWSPANYGYTF. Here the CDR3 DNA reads TGTGCCTGGAGTCCGGCTAACTATGGCTACACCTTC. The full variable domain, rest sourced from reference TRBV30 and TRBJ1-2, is SQTIHQWPATLVQPVGSPLSLECTVEGTSNPNLYWYRQAAGRGLQLLFYSVGIGQISSEVPQNLSASRPQDRQFILSSKKLLLSDSGFYLCAWSPANYGYTFGSGTRLTVV.

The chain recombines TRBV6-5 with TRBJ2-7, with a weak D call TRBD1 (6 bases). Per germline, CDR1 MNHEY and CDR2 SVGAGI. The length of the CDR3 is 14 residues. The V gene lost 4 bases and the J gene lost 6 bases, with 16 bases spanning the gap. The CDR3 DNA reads TGTGCCAGCAGTTCGTTACAGGGTGCCCGCGAGCAGTACGTC. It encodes CASSSLQGAREQYV.

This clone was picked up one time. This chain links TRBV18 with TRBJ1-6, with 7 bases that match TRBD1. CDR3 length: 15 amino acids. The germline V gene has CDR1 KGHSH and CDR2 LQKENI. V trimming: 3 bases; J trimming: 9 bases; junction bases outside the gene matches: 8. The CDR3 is CASSPLTGETSPLHF. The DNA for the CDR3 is TGTGCCAGCTCACCTCTCACAGGGGAGACTTCACCCCTCCACTTT.

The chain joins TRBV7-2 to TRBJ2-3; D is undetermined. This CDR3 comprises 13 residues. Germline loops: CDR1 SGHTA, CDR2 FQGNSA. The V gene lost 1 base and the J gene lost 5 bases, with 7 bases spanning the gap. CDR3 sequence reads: CASSLVSLDTQYF. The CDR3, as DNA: TGTGCCAGCAGCTTAGTAAGCCTAGATACGCAGTATTTT. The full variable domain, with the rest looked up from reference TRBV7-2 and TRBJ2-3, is GAGVSQSPSNKVTEKGKDVELRCDPISGHTALYWYRQSLGQGLEFLIYFQGNSAPDKSGLPSDRFSAERTGGSVSTLTIQRTQQEDSAVYLCASSLVSLDTQYFGPGTRLTVL.

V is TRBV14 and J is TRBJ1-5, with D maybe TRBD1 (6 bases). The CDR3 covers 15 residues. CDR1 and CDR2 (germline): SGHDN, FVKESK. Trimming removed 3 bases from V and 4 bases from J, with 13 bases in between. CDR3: CASSHDDRLNQPQHF. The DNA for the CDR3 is TGTGCCAGCAGCCATGACGACAGGCTAAATCAGCCCCAGCATTTT.

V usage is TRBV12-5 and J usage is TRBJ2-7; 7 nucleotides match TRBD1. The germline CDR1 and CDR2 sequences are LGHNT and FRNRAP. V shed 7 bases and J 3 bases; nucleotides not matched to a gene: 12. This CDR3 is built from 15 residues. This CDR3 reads CASASRDSYFYEQYV. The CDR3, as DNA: TGTGCTAGTGCTTCCCGGGACAGCTATTTCTACGAGCAGTACGTC.

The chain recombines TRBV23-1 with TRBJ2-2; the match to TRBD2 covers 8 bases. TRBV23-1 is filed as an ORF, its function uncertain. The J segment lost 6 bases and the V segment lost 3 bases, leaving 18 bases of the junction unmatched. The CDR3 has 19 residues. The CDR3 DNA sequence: TGCGCCAGCAGTCACCCTGGCCTGAGAGCGGGGGCTTTACCCGGGGAGCTGTTTTTT. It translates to CASSHPGLRAGALPGELFF.

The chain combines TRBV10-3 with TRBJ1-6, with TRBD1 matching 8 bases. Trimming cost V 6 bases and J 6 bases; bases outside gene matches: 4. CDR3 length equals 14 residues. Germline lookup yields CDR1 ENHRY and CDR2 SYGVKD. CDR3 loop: CAIRRDRTNSPLHF. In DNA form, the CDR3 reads TGTGCCATCAGGAGGGACAGGACTAATTCACCCCTCCACTTT.

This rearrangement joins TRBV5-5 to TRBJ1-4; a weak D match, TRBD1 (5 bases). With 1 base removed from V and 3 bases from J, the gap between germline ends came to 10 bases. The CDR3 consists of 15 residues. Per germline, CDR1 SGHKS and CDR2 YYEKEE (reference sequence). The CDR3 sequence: CASSLQGLANEKLFF. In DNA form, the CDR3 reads TGTGCCAGCAGCTTGCAGGGTTTGGCTAATGAAAAACTGTTTTTT.